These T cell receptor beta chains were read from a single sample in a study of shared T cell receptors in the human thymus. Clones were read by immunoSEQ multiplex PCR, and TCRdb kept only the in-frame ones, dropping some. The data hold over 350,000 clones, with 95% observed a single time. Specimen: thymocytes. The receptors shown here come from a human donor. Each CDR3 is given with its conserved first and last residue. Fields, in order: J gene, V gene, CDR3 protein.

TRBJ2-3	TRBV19	CASSIEPPDTQYF
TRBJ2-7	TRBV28	CASSFLGAVFHEQYF
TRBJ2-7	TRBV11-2	CASSSGLAGGPDEQYF
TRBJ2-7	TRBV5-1	CASSSRHRVPYEQYF
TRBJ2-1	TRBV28	CASSFWGWNEQFF
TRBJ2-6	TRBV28	CASSSRGAGANVLTF
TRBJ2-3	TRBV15	CATSRKSGPTDTQYF
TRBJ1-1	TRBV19	CASTTETEAFF
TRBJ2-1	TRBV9	CASSLGLAGGIYNEQFF
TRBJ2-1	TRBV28	CASSLWQTTSGRAHEQFF
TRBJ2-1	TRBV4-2	CASSLWTSGSVYEQFF
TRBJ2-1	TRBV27	CASSPHRTGGYCNEQFF
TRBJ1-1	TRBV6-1	CASSEGPGGSKNTEAFF
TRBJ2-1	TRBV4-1	CASSQWGGEQFF
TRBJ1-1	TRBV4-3	CASSQDWVGGEAFF
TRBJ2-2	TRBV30	CAWHLAGAVGELFF
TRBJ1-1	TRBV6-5	CASGEGRTEAFF
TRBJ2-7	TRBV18	CASSPVAGGFSEQYF
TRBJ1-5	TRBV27	CASLNGATGGLQPQHF
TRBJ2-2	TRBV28	CASSLGLHTGELFF
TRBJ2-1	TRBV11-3	CASSLGVGTGYNEQFF
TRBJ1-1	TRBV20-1	CSAPDNTEAFF
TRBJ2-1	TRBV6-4	CASSDPPSGKDLPSYNEQFF
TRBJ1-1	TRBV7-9	CASSAYRGVNTEAFF
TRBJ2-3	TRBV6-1	CASSEVFLQGAFTDTQYF
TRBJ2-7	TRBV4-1	CASSQVNPPHNGYEQYF